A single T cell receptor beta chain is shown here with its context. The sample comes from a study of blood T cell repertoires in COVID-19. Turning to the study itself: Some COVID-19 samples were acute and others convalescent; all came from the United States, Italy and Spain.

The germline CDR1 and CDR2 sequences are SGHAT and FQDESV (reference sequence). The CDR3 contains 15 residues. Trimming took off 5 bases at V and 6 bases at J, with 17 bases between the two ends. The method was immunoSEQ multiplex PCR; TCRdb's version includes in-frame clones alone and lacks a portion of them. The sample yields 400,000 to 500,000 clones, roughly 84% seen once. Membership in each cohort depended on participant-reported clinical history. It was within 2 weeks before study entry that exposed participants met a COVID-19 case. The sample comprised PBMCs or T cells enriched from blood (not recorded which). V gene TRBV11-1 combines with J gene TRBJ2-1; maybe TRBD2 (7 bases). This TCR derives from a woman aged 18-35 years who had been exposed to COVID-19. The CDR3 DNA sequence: TGTGCCAGCAGCCATCGGGCGGGGGCTCCCAATGAGCAGTTCTTC. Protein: CASSHRAGAPNEQFF.